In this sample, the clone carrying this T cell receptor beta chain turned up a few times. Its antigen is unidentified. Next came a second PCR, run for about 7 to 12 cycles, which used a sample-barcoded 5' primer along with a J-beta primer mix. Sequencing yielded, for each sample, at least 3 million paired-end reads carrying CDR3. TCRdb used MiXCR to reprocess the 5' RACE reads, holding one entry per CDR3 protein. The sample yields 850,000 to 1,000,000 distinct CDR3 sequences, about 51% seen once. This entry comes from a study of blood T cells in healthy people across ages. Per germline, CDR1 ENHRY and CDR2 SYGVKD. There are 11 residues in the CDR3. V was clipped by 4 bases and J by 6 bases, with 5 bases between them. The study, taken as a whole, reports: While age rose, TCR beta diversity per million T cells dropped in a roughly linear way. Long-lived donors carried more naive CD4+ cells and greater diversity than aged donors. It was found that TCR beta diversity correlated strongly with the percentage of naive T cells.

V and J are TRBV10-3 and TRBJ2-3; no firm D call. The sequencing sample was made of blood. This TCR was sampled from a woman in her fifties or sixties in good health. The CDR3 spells CAISVGDTQYF. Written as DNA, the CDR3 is TGTGCCATCAGTGTAGGGGATACGCAGTATTTT.